This entry concerns a single TCR beta chain. The data derive from a study of siplizumab effects on memory and regulatory T cells. Clones were read by immunoSEQ multiplex PCR, and TCRdb kept only the in-frame ones, dropping some. The sample lists 94,000 or so clones, 90% to 95% occurring once. The receptor was derived from a human donor in good health. The sequencing input was CD8+ T cells sorted from blood.

The CDR3 protein is CASSLFTRTGDGAFF. The CDR3 DNA sequence: TGTGCCAGCAGCTTATTTACTAGGACGGGGGACGGAGCTTTCTTT. The chain combines TRBV7-9 with TRBJ1-1; the D gene is possibly TRBD1 (5 bases). The germline V gene has CDR1 SEHNR and CDR2 FQNEAQ (reference sequence). Between the trimmed V and J ends, which lost 2 bases and 10 bases, there was a span of 20 bases. CDR3 size: 15 residues.